The next 11 T cell receptor beta chains were all read from a single sample in a study of OX40 agonist ivuxolimab in advanced cancers. Sequencing was performed with immunoSEQ multiplex PCR; in TCRdb, only in-frame clones are kept and a portion is missing. The profile covers approximately 99,000 clones, with less than 95% appearing a single time and approximately 0.63% taken by the ten largest. The sample in question was CD4+ or CD8+ T cells sorted from blood, obtained in a trial of the OX40 agonist ivuxolimab. These receptors were taken from an adult with an advanced solid tumor such as melanoma, head and neck, liver or kidney cancer.

The genes are TRBV6-5 and TRBJ2-1, with no clear D. There are 15 residues in the CDR3. In germline, CDR1 is MNHEY, CDR2 SVGAGI. Trimming left V 0 bases short and J 5 bases short, with 11 bases between. DNA of the CDR3: TGTGCCAGCAGTTACTCCTTGGCCAGAAACAATGAGCAGTTCTTC. Its translation is CASSYSLARNNEQFF.

This chain joins TRBV6-5 and TRBJ2-7; D perhaps matches TRBD2 (6 bases). There are 13 residues in the CDR3. Germline V CDR1 and CDR2: MNHEY, SVGAGI. V was shortened by 8 bases and J by 6 bases, with 17 bases between the two germline ends. The CDR3 is CASLGGDWGEQYF. DNA for the CDR3: TGTGCCAGCCTGGGGGGTGACTGGGGCGAGCAGTACTTC.

This chain connects TRBV7-2 to TRBJ2-3; 7 positions match TRBD2. V lost 5 bases to trimming and J lost 3 bases; unmatched junction nucleotides: 8. Germline V gives CDR1 SGHTA, CDR2 FQGNSA. This CDR3 has 15 residues. CDR3 in amino acids: CASSNQAGRTDTQYF. Written as DNA, the CDR3 is TGTGCCAGCAGCAATCAAGCGGGGCGGACAGATACGCAGTATTTT.

The chain links TRBV10-2 to TRBJ2-3, with no clear D. There are 15 residues in the CDR3. Germline lookup yields CDR1 WSHSY and CDR2 SAAADI. V was trimmed by 10 bases and J by 3 bases, leaving 20 bases between them. As DNA, the CDR3 is TGCGCCACAGCCCAGAGGTCCGAGGCGACAGATACGCAGTATTTT. Its protein product is CATAQRSEATDTQYF.

This sequence joins TRBV7-2 and TRBJ1-2; TRBD1 matches 8 bases. V shed 2 bases, J shed 8 bases, and the junction held 10 bases outside the gene matches. This CDR3 region has 15 residues. Germline CDR1 SGHTA, CDR2 FQGNSA. Here the CDR3 reads CASSLMRTGREGYTF. The CDR3 region has the DNA TGTGCCAGCAGCTTAATGAGGACAGGGCGGGAGGGCTACACCTTC.

V usage is TRBV30 and J usage is TRBJ2-1; D is uncertain. This CDR3 region has 11 residues. V was shortened by 2 bases and J by 6 bases, with 5 bases between the two germline ends. Germline V lookup: CDR1 GTSNPN, CDR2 SVGIG (reference sequence). CDR3 sequence reads: CAWSTGNEQFF. CDR3 sequence (DNA): TGTGCCTGGAGTACGGGCAATGAGCAGTTCTTC.

The genes are TRBV5-4 and TRBJ1-1; 7 bases fit TRBD1. Germline V lookup: CDR1 SGHNT, CDR2 YYREEE (reference sequence). The CDR3 runs 15 residues. The V and J ends lost 2 bases and 1 base, in that order; junction bases with no gene match: 5. This chain's CDR3 is CASSLNGTANTEAFF. The CDR3 region has the DNA TGTGCCAGCAGCTTAAACGGGACAGCGAACACTGAAGCTTTCTTT.

The CDR3 is CASSYSVQGLDGYTF. The CDR3 DNA follows: TGTGCCAGCAGTTACTCGGTACAGGGGTTGGATGGCTACACCTTC. V gene TRBV6-5 combines with J gene TRBJ1-2; 7 positions match TRBD1. The CDR3 runs to 15 residues. The germline V gene has CDR1 MNHEY and CDR2 SVGAGI. The junction had 7 bases not matched to a gene; V was cut back by 0 bases and J by 6 bases.

This rearrangement joins TRBV10-2 to TRBJ2-7, with TRBD2 matching 9 bases. The V gene end was trimmed by 3 bases and the J gene end by 3 bases; junction bases not matched to a gene: 9. Germline values: CDR1 WSHSY, CDR2 SAAADI. The CDR3 spans 16 residues. The CDR3 coding sequence is TGCGCCAGCAGTGAAACATTTAGCGGGAGATTCTACGAGCAGTACTTC. This gives the protein CASSETFSGRFYEQYF.

The CDR3 loop is CASSDTHPAFEKLFF. Here the CDR3 DNA reads TGCGCCAGCAGTGATACGCACCCAGCCTTCGAAAAACTGTTTTTT. The J gene is TRBJ1-4, the V gene TRBV10-2, with unresolved D. In germline, CDR1 is WSHSY, CDR2 SAAADI. CDR3 length: 15 amino acids. Deletions cut 3 bases from V and 8 bases from J, with 16 bases between.

The chain recombines TRBV4-1 with TRBJ1-5, with unresolved D. The CDR3 runs 17 residues. Deletions cut 0 bases from V and 0 bases from J, with 12 bases between. Germline V gene data show CDR1 as MGHRA and CDR2 as YSYEKL. CDR3 bases: TGCGCCAGCAGCCAAGATTGGGTAGGGAATAGCAATCAGCCCCAGCATTTT. Protein: CASSQDWVGNSNQPQHF.